This T cell receptor beta chain was obtained from a study of breast tumors, draining lymph nodes, adjacent tissues. This CDR3 comprises 18 residues. Looked up from germline, CDR1 is LGHNA and CDR2 is YSLEER. Unmatched junction bases numbered 12, after V lost 4 bases and J lost 1 base. Study findings and constraints: The lymph node origin of tumor T cells was framed as consistent with a hypothesis, not demonstrated. Tumors had less TCR diversity than lymph nodes, more than nontumor tissue. Tumor and nontumor repertoires were significantly more similar in luminal-like than in basal-like breast cancer.

Breast cancer patients provided tissue from their axillary draining lymph nodes. TCRdb independently ran MiXCR on the multiplex PCR reads; one entry per CDR3 protein. The sample includes more than 250,000 distinct CDR3 sequences, 30% of them seen just once. There are a few counts of this clonotype. What it binds is not known. Sequenced: axillary lymph node tissue. The rearrangement uses TRBV4-3 and TRBJ2-3; the match to TRBD2 covers 9 bases. The clonotype comes from a female donor with breast cancer. Some clones in this sample may be carry-over from other donors' samples. CDR3 DNA sequence: TGCGCCAGCAGCCGGGTCAGCGGGAGGACCTTGGGCACAGATACGCAGTATTTT. Translating it yields CASSRVSGRTLGTDTQYF.